This TCR beta chain was found in a study of T cell responses to AZD1222 COVID-19 vaccine (dated by TCRdb to the early 2020s). With regard to the full study: TCR sequencing covered roughly 230 trial participants: 200 to 220 given two doses of AZD1222 and approximately 26 given two doses of MenACWY control vaccine. Enrollment into the trials was organized by age into subgroups of 18-55, 56-69 and 70-plus years, and those subgroups contained about 150, 27 and 61 TCR-sequenced participants, respectively.

The CDR3 goes from the cysteine to the phenylalanine over 14 residues. Solely the CDR3 DNA is kept, with 42 bases framed from the first base. After removal of 3 bases from V and 10 bases from J, the junction retains 6 bases not matched to a gene. The germline V gene supplies CDR1 MGHDK and CDR2 SYGVNS. On this clone itself: This receptor's antigen is unknown. Base qualities are missing; no much larger clone stands one base away.

The time point tag for this specimen amounts to: about 28 days (+/-7) after the second vaccine dose. AZD1222 recipients given second doses at about 4 weeks or at about 12 weeks were pooled, since spike-specific TCR depth and breadth were not found to differ between the two schedules. Vaccinee samples were obtained from the UK trials COV001 and COV002, which included a single-blind randomized controlled phase 2/3 trial of AZD1222 (ChAdOx1 nCoV-19) in healthy adults. Trial participant PBMC samples were collected at day 0 and day 28 after the second dose for TCRbeta chain sequencing. The CDR3 regions of human TCRbeta chains were subjected to immunosequencing. Regarding the original processing steps: Repertoire TCRs were checked for matches against a reference library of SARS-CoV-2-specific TCRs that had been generated using the MIRA antigen-specificity platform. Breadth was defined as the fraction of unique TCRs that were SARS-CoV-2-associated. Depth was defined as the fraction of total T cells that were SARS-CoV-2-associated. Each spike-specific TCR was assigned to its reactive spike region and to a CD4 or CD8 class using the MIRA data. Log10-transformed breadth and depth values were compared by one-way ANOVA with Sidak's multiple comparisons tests. The table was pulled from immuneACCESS by TCRdb, which kept in-frame rearrangements only. Such tables lose some clones; where checked, under half of the loss comes from unresolved V genes, and the rest has no known cause. V, J and clone size derive from that table, while D and trimming were established from the DNA sequence. The sample table lists tens of thousands of clones, around 88% of them with a count of one. The ten most abundant clones make up 6.9% of the sample.

The investigation overall reported the following: Only a handful of AZD1222 recipients were SARS-CoV-2 seropositive at baseline, limiting conclusions about previously exposed vaccinees. Nearly half of unique spike-specific TCRs reportedly recognized epitopes outside regions mutated in the B.1.351 and B.1.1.7 variants. Spike-specific TCR breadth and depth rose significantly after two AZD1222 doses compared with day 0 and with MenACWY recipients. Because no day 14 peak-response samples were available, repertoires were characterized only after the peak T cell response. In the small 56-69-year group, the increase in depth fell short of significance, most likely because of low power. The vaccine-associated CD4 TCRs covered the entire spike protein, and the dominant responses fell in regions 160-218 and 743-854. Participants were mostly white British and included more females than males, and it was suggested by the authors that clonal diversity may have been underestimated.

The chain is assembled from TRBV25-1 and TRBJ2-1; the central 10 bases match TRBD2. The source was peripheral blood, collected 28 days after the second AZD1222 dose. This sequence was found in an adult who received the AZD1222 COVID-19 vaccine. The CDR3: CASSDLGLAEEQFF. The DNA reads TGTGCCAGCAGTGATCTCGGACTAGCGGAAGAGCAGTTCTTC.